A selection of T cell receptor beta chains follows, all from one sample in a study of blood T cell repertoires in COVID-19. The assay was immunoSEQ multiplex PCR, and TCRdb's table has in-frame clones only and misses some. The repertoire includes roughly 200,000 clones, roughly 85% of them detected once, and 7.5% to 9.5% sits in the top ten. Sequenced material: peripheral blood. Every receptor here comes from a woman aged 60-75 years with acute or convalescent COVID-19. Both conserved end residues are part of each CDR3. D genes are given only for firm matches. Clone size appears in some rows only: once, few, many, or a class for an expanded clone.

v_gene	j_gene	abundance	d_gene	CDR3nt	CDR3aa
TRBV3-1/TRBV3-2	TRBJ1-1	-	-	TGTGCCAGCAGCCTATCGGACAGCCTTAACACTGAAGCTTTCTTT	CASSLSDSLNTEAFF
TRBV10-3	TRBJ1-2	-	-	TGTGCCATCAGTGAGGGGGACTTAAACTATGGCTACACCTTC	CAISEGDLNYGYTF
TRBV7-3	TRBJ1-1	once	-	TGTGCCAGCAGCTTCACAGGGATGAACACTGAAGCTTTCTTT	CASSFTGMNTEAFF
TRBV7-9	TRBJ2-3	-	TRBD1	TGTGCCAGCAGCCGACAGGGGGGAACATCCACAGATACGCAGTATTTT	CASSRQGGTSTDTQYF
TRBV15	TRBJ1-2	-	-	TGTGCCACCAGCAGAGATCGGCGGGGAGGATATGGCTACACCTTC	CATSRDRRGGYGYTF
TRBV2	TRBJ1-5	-	TRBD1	TGTGCCAGCAGTGGGGACAGGGGGCGGAATCAGCCCCAGCATTTT	CASSGDRGRNQPQHF
TRBV9	TRBJ2-1	once	TRBD1	TGTGCCAGCAGCGCCCTGGGACAGAGATACAATGAGCAGTTCTTC	CASSALGQRYNEQFF
TRBV3-1/TRBV3-2	TRBJ1-2	-	-	TGTGCCAGCAGCCAAAGGGGCGGAAACGGGGGCTACACCTTC	CASSQRGGNGGYTF
TRBV6-6	TRBJ2-7	-	-	TGTGCCAGCAGTCTCCGGGAAGCCTACGAGCAGTACTTC	CASSLREAYEQYF
TRBV5-1	TRBJ1-1	-	-	TGCGCCAGCAGCTTCGGGGGGGACACTGAAGCTTTCTTT	CASSFGGDTEAFF
TRBV12-5	TRBJ2-1	few	TRBD2	TGTGCTAGTGGTTGGGTCGGGAGGGGAACTTACAATGAGCAGTTCTTC	CASGWVGRGTYNEQFF
TRBV30	TRBJ2-7	-	TRBD2	TGTGCCTGGAGTGTACTTGCGGGAGGGACTGTCCCTCTCGAGCAGTACTTC	CAWSVLAGGTVPLEQYF
TRBV28	TRBJ1-5	once	TRBD1	TGTGCCAGCAGTCCCGTCGTCGCCCGGGACAGGTACAATCAGCCCCAGCATTTT	CASSPVVARDRYNQPQHF
TRBV11-3	TRBJ2-2	-	-	TGTGCCAGCAGCTTAGTTCCCTCAGGGACCGGGGAGCTGTTTTTT	CASSLVPSGTGELFF
TRBV6-6	TRBJ2-1	-	-	TGTGCCAGCAGTTACTCGGAGCTGAGCTCCTACAATGAGCAGTTCTTC	CASSYSELSSYNEQFF
TRBV19	TRBJ2-7	-	-	TGTGCCAGTAGTATGGGCCGTTCCTACGAGCAGTACTTC	CASSMGRSYEQYF
TRBV27	TRBJ2-1	-	TRBD2	TGTGCCAGCAAACCCCGGACTAGCGGGTACAATGAGCAGTTCTTC	CASKPRTSGYNEQFF
TRBV28	TRBJ2-5	-	-	TGTGCCAGCAGTTCCTTACAGGGCGGACAAGAGACCCAGTACTTC	CASSSLQGGQETQYF
TRBV7-3	TRBJ2-3	-	TRBD1	TGTGCCAGCAGCTTATGGGACAGGGGGCGCGACGATACGCAGTATTTT	CASSLWDRGRDDTQYF
TRBV14	TRBJ1-1	-	TRBD1	TGTGCCAGCAGCCCCCGAGTGACAGGGACTGAAGCTTTCTTT	CASSPRVTGTEAFF
TRBV27	TRBJ2-7	-	TRBD2	TGTGCCAGCAGTCGAACTCGGACTAGCGGGGCCCAGACCTACGAGCAGTACTTC	CASSRTRTSGAQTYEQYF
TRBV28	TRBJ2-3	once	TRBD2	TGTGCCAGCAGTGCAACTAGCGGGGGTGTAACAGATACGCAGTATTTT	CASSATSGGVTDTQYF
TRBV6-6	TRBJ2-5	-	TRBD2	TGTGCCAGCAGTCATCCGGGACGGGGGGACCAAGAGACCCAGTACTTC	CASSHPGRGDQETQYF
TRBV3-1/TRBV3-2	TRBJ2-1	-	-	TGTGCCAGCAGCCCGGCCGGACTATACAATGAGCAGTTCTTC	CASSPAGLYNEQFF
TRBV3-1/TRBV3-2	TRBJ2-1	-	-	TGTGCCAGCAGCCAAGATATTAGGGGCAATGAGCAGTTCTTC	CASSQDIRGNEQFF
TRBV11-2	TRBJ2-3	-	-	TGTGCCAGCAGCTTGGGTCTAGCATTTGGTACGCAGTATTTT	CASSLGLAFGTQYF
TRBV6-5	TRBJ1-2	-	TRBD1	TGTGCCAGCAGTTCCCCGACAGGGAATGGCTACACCTTC	CASSSPTGNGYTF
TRBV6-6	TRBJ1-2	-	TRBD1	TGTGCCAGCAGTTACACACAGGGGGCGCCGAGCTATGGCTACACCTTC	CASSYTQGAPSYGYTF
TRBV28	TRBJ1-2	few	-	TGTGCCAGCAGTTCCCTCCCGGGACAACTATCCGATGGCTACACCTTC	CASSSLPGQLSDGYTF
TRBV24-1	TRBJ2-1	once	TRBD2	TGTGCCACCAGTGATTCAGGGACTAGCGGGAGGGCGGACTACAATGAGCAGTTCTTC	CATSDSGTSGRADYNEQFF
TRBV15	TRBJ2-5	-	TRBD1	TGTGCCACCAGCAGTGGGGACAGGGGTCTGAAGACCCAGTACTTC	CATSSGDRGLKTQYF
TRBV7-9	TRBJ2-1	many	TRBD2	TGTGCCAGCAGCTTAGTTAGCGGGGGGTACAATGAGCAGTTCTTC	CASSLVSGGYNEQFF
TRBV2	TRBJ1-5	-	-	TGTGCCAGCAGAGCCCGTCAAGGGGTTTCCCATCAGCCCCAGCATTTT	CASRARQGVSHQPQHF
TRBV6-5	TRBJ2-5	-	-	TGTGCCAGCACTCCGGGAGATAGGCAAGAGACCCAGTACTTC	CASTPGDRQETQYF
TRBV7-2	TRBJ2-2	-	TRBD2	TGTGCCAGCAGCCTACTAAGCGGGAGGATGGCCGGGGAGCTGTTTTTT	CASSLLSGRMAGELFF
TRBV28	TRBJ1-5	-	TRBD1	TGTGCCAGCAGTTTGCCCCGGACAGGGGGCTACGGTAGCAATCAGCCCCAGCATTTT	CASSLPRTGGYGSNQPQHF
TRBV28	TRBJ1-3	-	-	TGTGCCAGCAGCCCATCGGGGTGGGAGGCTGGAAACACCATATATTTT	CASSPSGWEAGNTIYF
TRBV5-1	TRBJ1-5	-	-	TGCGCCAGCAGCTTGGCGGGGAGCAATCAGCCCCAGCATTTT	CASSLAGSNQPQHF
TRBV6-4	TRBJ2-6	-	-	TGTGCCAGCAGAATTGACAGCTCTGGGGCCAACGTCCTGACTTTC	CASRIDSSGANVLTF
TRBV4-2	TRBJ1-4	-	-	TGTGCCAGCAGCCAAGAAGCTGGGGGACATGCAACTAATGAAAAACTGTTTTTT	CASSQEAGGHATNEKLFF
TRBV20-1	TRBJ2-3	-	-	TGCAGTGCTAGTAGGCTAGTCAGCACAGATACGCAGTATTTT	CSASRLVSTDTQYF
TRBV10-2	TRBJ2-7	-	TRBD1	TGCGCCAGCCGACAGGGCCCCTACGAGCAGTACTTC	CASRQGPYEQYF
TRBV28	TRBJ1-5	once	TRBD1	TGTGCCAGCAGTTTCGCCCCGGGACAGTCTAGCAATCAGCCCCAGCATTTT	CASSFAPGQSSNQPQHF
TRBV6-5	TRBJ1-5	-	TRBD1	TGTGCCAGCGAAAGGACAGGATATAGCAATCAGCCCCAGCATTTT	CASERTGYSNQPQHF
TRBV18	TRBJ2-7	-	-	TGTGCCAGCTCCGGGACTTCCTACGAGCAGTACTTC	CASSGTSYEQYF
TRBV28	TRBJ1-1	-	TRBD1	TGTGCCAGCAGTTTACTTGCCGGGACAGGGACGGGAGCTTTCTTT	CASSLLAGTGTGAFF
TRBV13	TRBJ2-1	-	-	TGTGCCAGCAGCATAGCATCTGAGCAGTTCTTC	CASSIASEQFF
TRBV5-1	TRBJ2-2	-	-	TGCGCCAGCAGCTTGGACAGAGCCACCGGGGAGCTGTTTTTT	CASSLDRATGELFF
TRBV12-3/TRBV12-4	TRBJ1-2	-	-	TGTGCCAGCAGTGGAGGACACAGGGCCTACACCTTC	CASSGGHRAYTF
TRBV29-1	TRBJ2-7	-	-	TGCAGCGTTGAGACTGTATATTACGAGCAGTACTTC	CSVETVYYEQYF
TRBV3-1/TRBV3-2	TRBJ1-1	once	-	TGTGCCAGCAGCCAAGTTTCAGGGGAGACTGAAGCTTTCTTT	CASSQVSGETEAFF
TRBV7-8	TRBJ1-5	once	TRBD1	TGTGCCAGCAGCCCCGGGACAGGGATATTTGAGCCCCAGCATTTT	CASSPGTGIFEPQHF
TRBV15	TRBJ1-2	-	-	TGTGCCACCAGTTTCCACGTTGGAGGAGGCTACACCTTC	CATSFHVGGGYTF
TRBV6-5	TRBJ1-2	once	-	TGTGCCAGCATAGGTAGACAAGGTTTTGGCTACACCTTC	CASIGRQGFGYTF
TRBV6-5	TRBJ1-6	-	-	TGTGCCAGCAAATTCCAGGGATCACCCCTCCACTTT	CASKFQGSPLHF
TRBV30	TRBJ2-1	-	TRBD2	TGTGCCTTGACTAGCGGGAGGACGACCTACAATGAGCAGTTCTTC	CALTSGRTTYNEQFF
TRBV6-5	TRBJ1-4	few	-	TGTGCCAGCAGGGTACTAAGTCGGGATGAAAAACTGTTTTTT	CASRVLSRDEKLFF